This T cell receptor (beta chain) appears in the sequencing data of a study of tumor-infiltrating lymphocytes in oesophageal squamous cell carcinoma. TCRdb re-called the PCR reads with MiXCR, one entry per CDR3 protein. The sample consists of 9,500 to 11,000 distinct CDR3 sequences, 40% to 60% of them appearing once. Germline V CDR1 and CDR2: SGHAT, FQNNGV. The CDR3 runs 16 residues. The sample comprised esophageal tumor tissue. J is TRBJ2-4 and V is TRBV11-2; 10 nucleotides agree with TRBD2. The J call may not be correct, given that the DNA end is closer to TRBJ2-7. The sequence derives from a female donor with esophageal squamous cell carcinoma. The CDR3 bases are TGTGCCAGCAGCTTAGGATTTGCTAGCGGGAGCTACGAGCAGTACTTC. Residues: CASSLGFASGSYEQYF.